This TCR beta chain came from a study of OX40 agonist ivuxolimab in advanced cancers. The junction had 5 bases not matched to a gene; V was cut back by 5 bases and J by 1 base. The CDR3 is 14 amino acids. Looked up from germline, CDR1 is SGHTA and CDR2 is FQGNSA. Assay: immunoSEQ multiplex PCR; the TCRdb copy retains only in-frame clones and omits some. The sample includes 75,000 to 95,000 clones, more than 80% of them seen just once. The specimen was CD4+ or CD8+ T cells sorted from blood, collected in a trial of the OX40 agonist ivuxolimab. The V call is TRBV7-2, the J call TRBJ2-7; 7 bases fit TRBD2. This receptor was taken from an adult with an advanced solid tumor such as melanoma, head and neck, liver or kidney cancer. The CDR3 spells CASSPSGASYEQYF. DNA for the CDR3: TGTGCCAGCAGCCCCAGCGGGGCGTCCTACGAGCAGTACTTC.